This T cell receptor beta chain was profiled in a study of Tregs in tolerant kidney transplant recipients. Study as a whole: CD4+CD25+CD127- cells came from roughly 3-day belatacept mixed lymphocyte reactions, some with roughly 5-day graft donor restimulation.

Repertoires were generated with immunoSEQ multiplex PCR, while TCRdb's copy carries only in-frame clones and drops some. Here the sample spans fewer than 3,500 clones, around two fifths being singletons. For this clone: Its antigen is unknown.

Germline assignment: CDR1 MGHRA and CDR2 YSYEKL. The CDR3 covers 15 residues. Trimming stripped 1 base from V and 2 bases from J, with 8 bases between. This receptor was taken from a human donor in good health. Sample: Tregs from blood grown in culture. This chain connects TRBV4-1 to TRBJ1-4; D unclear. The CDR3 spells CASSQGTVTNEKLFF. DNA of the CDR3: TGCGCCAGCAGCCAAGGGACGGTGACTAATGAAAAACTGTTTTTT.